This T cell receptor beta chain emerged from a study of shared clonotypes between healthy human individuals. Background on the study: Each donor had three CD4 naive, three CD4 memory, two CD8 naive and one CD8 memory plate.

Only Caucasian adults living in Nashville, Tennessee made up the donor group. V lost 1 base and J 8 bases, leaving 12 bases between the germline ends. Germline V gene data show CDR1 as SEHNR and CDR2 as FQNEAQ (reference sequence). The CDR3 sequence is 13 residues long. 200 to 250 ng DNA, 30,000 to 35,000 T cell genomes, went into each sorted-subset replicate PCR. The repertoire was sequenced with immunoSEQ multiplex PCR; TCRdb's copy has only in-frame clones and lacks some. This table holds 950,000 to 1,300,000 clones, roughly 70% found once. The V call is TRBV7-9, the J call TRBJ2-7; perhaps TRBD2 as D (5 bases). The material sequenced was memory CD4+ T cells sorted from blood. The subset is: CD45RA-negative fraction. The origin of this receptor is a man younger than 35 in good health. The CDR3 loop reads CASSLGEGTQQYF. The CDR3 nucleotides are TGTGCCAGCAGCTTAGGAGAGGGAACACAGCAGTACTTC. Full variable domain (remainder filled in from reference TRBV7-9 and TRBJ2-7): DTGVSQNPRHKITKRGQNVTFRCDPISEHNRLYWYRQTLGQGPEFLTYFQNEAQLEKSRLLSDRFSAERPKGSFSTLEIQRTEQGDSAMYLCASSLGEGTQQYFGPGTRLTVT.